These 28 T cell receptor beta chains were all obtained from the same sample, sequenced in a study of blood T cell repertoires in COVID-19. Sequencing used immunoSEQ multiplex PCR; TCRdb keeps in-frame clones, though not all of them. The sample includes approximately 130,000 clones, approximately 83% seen only once; the top ten take 15% to 20%. The sequencing sample was made of peripheral blood. These receptors originate from a woman in her forties or fifties who had recovered from COVID-19.

This clone was found once. The CDR3 sequence is CASSKSGRGVLSYNEQFF. CDR3 bases: TGTGCCAGTAGTAAAAGCGGTCGGGGGGTACTCTCCTACAATGAGCAGTTCTTC. J is TRBJ2-1 and V is TRBV19; 7 bases align to TRBD2. Germline loops: CDR1 LNHDA, CDR2 SQIVND (reference sequence). V gave up 4 bases and J gave up 0 bases; unmatched junction bases: 12. This CDR3 comprises 18 residues. Full variable domain (missing parts from reference TRBV19 and TRBJ2-1): DGGITQSPKYLFRKEGQNVTLSCEQNLNHDAMYWYRQDPGQGLRLIYYSQIVNDFQKGDIAEGYSVSREKKESFPLTVTSAQKNPTAFYLCASSKSGRGVLSYNEQFFGPGTRLTVL.

The V call is TRBV2, the J call TRBJ1-1; no reliable D call. Germline V gene sequence: CDR1 SNHLY, CDR2 FYNNEI. V lost 6 bases and J lost 6, with 14 bases in between. The CDR3 extends over 13 amino acids. The CDR3 reads CASRIALRSEAFF. For the CDR3, the DNA is TGTGCCAGCAGGATCGCTCTAAGATCTGAAGCTTTCTTT.

This sequence joins TRBV5-1 and TRBJ1-5; D is perhaps TRBD1 (6 bases). V lost 0 bases, J lost 4 bases, and 11 bases lay in between. This CDR3 spans 15 amino acids. The V gene's germline CDR1 is SGHRS and CDR2 YFSETQ. This chain's CDR3 is CASSLVAGENQPQHF. The CDR3 DNA is TGCGCCAGCAGCTTGGTGGCAGGGGAGAATCAGCCCCAGCATTTT.

The chain couples TRBV6-1 to TRBJ2-2; TRBD1 agrees at 9 bases. Germline CDR1 and CDR2: MNHNS and SASEGT. The CDR3 spans 13 residues. V shed 0 bases, J shed 13 bases, and the junction held 3 bases outside the gene matches. The CDR3 spells CASSEAWDRALFF. CDR3 nucleotides: TGTGCCAGCAGTGAAGCTTGGGACAGGGCGCTGTTTTTT.

The J gene is TRBJ2-1, the V gene TRBV24-1, with 9 bases lining up with TRBD2. This CDR3 is built from 17 residues. Trimming cost V 3 bases and J 4 bases; bases outside gene matches: 9. CDR1 and CDR2 from the germline V gene are KGHDR and SFDVKD. The CDR3 region has the DNA TGTGCCACCAGTGATCAAGGTAGCGGGAGTGGTTACAATGAGCAGTTCTTC. Protein sequence: CATSDQGSGSGYNEQFF.

The chain couples TRBV6-6 to TRBJ1-2; D unresolved. Germline CDR1 is MNHNY and CDR2 is SVGAGI (reference sequence). V was trimmed by 3 bases and J by 9 bases, leaving 11 bases between them. This CDR3 spans 12 amino acids. The DNA of the CDR3 is TGTGCCAGCAGTTATCCCGGGGTCCGCTACACCTTC. Its translation: CASSYPGVRYTF.

This chain uses TRBV9 with TRBJ2-5; D might be TRBD1 (7 bases). V shed 4 bases and J shed 4 bases, with 17 bases lying between them. The CDR3 runs to 15 residues. CDR1 is SGDLS, CDR2 YYNGEE, per germline. The DNA of the CDR3 is TGTGCCAGCAGCCGAATAGGACAGGAGGGAGAGACCCAGTACTTC. This codes for CASSRIGQEGETQYF.

V usage is TRBV3-1 (or the pseudogene TRBV3-2) and J usage is TRBJ2-2; TRBD1 matches 7 bases. V gave up 4 bases and J gave up 5 bases; unmatched junction bases: 13. Per the germline V gene, CDR1 is LGHDT and CDR2 is YNNKEL (reference sequence). CDR3 length: 17 residues. CDR3 sequence (DNA): TGTGCCAGCAGCCCCCCGGTGATAGGGGGCTGGACCGGGGAGCTGTTTTTT. This codes for CASSPPVIGGWTGELFF.

V and J are TRBV19 and TRBJ1-2, with TRBD1 as a possible D gene (5 bases). This CDR3 spans 18 amino acids. Germline CDR1 and CDR2: LNHDA and SQIVND (reference sequence). Trimming removed 4 bases from V and 1 base from J, with 22 bases in between. CDR3 sequence: CASSRKGLSTVNNYGYTF. Written as DNA, the CDR3 is TGTGCCAGTAGTAGAAAGGGGTTGTCAACCGTTAATAACTATGGCTACACCTTC.

The gene calls are TRBV6-5 and TRBJ1-1, with 9 bases that match TRBD1. Trimming cost V 6 bases and J 1 base; bases outside gene matches: 6. Germline CDR1 reads MNHEY; CDR2 reads SVGAGI. The CDR3 has 15 amino acids. CDR3 in DNA: TGTGCCAGCAGGGTGACAGGGGGGACGAACACTGAAGCTTTCTTT. Residues: CASRVTGGTNTEAFF.

The chain combines TRBV19 with TRBJ2-7, with 14 bases fitting TRBD2. Trimming cost V 5 bases and J 2 bases; bases outside gene matches: 8. This CDR3 region has 17 residues. In germline, CDR1 is LNHDA, CDR2 SQIVND (reference sequence). The CDR3 DNA follows: TGTGCCAGTAGTCCGACTAGCGGGAGGGGAGGGACCTACGAGCAGTACTTC. Protein: CASSPTSGRGGTYEQYF.

This rearrangement joins TRBV30 to TRBJ1-2; 9 nucleotides agree with TRBD1. The length of the CDR3 is 13 residues. V gave up 2 bases and J gave up 5 bases; unmatched junction bases: 3. CDR1 and CDR2 (germline): GTSNPN, SVGIG (reference sequence). CDR3 sequence reads: CAWSKTGGYGYTF. The CDR3 coding sequence is TGTGCCTGGAGTAAGACAGGGGGATATGGCTACACCTTC.

The V gene is TRBV7-2, the J gene TRBJ2-1; 8 nucleotides match TRBD2. Germline loops: CDR1 SGHTA, CDR2 FQGNSA. The CDR3 has 15 residues. Trimming at V came to 4 bases and at J to 3 bases, leaving 5 bases not matched to a gene. The CDR3 here is CASSSREGVYNEQFF. The CDR3 nucleotides are TGTGCCAGCAGCTCACGGGAGGGGGTCTACAATGAGCAGTTCTTC.

The chain carries TRBV2 and TRBJ2-7; TRBD2 is a possible D gene (6 bases). The CDR3 runs to 14 residues. In germline, CDR1 is SNHLY, CDR2 FYNNEI. V was trimmed by 6 bases and J by 4 bases, leaving 16 bases between them. CDR3 in amino acids: CASRTLAAGYEQYF. The CDR3 DNA sequence: TGTGCCAGCAGGACCTTAGCGGCCGGGTACGAGCAGTACTTC.

This clone was seen once. The chain links TRBV15 to TRBJ2-7; tentative D call: TRBD2 (5 bases). Germline-derived CDR1 and CDR2 are LNHNV and YYDKDF (reference sequence). Trimming cost V 0 bases and J 3 bases, with 12 bases left between them. The CDR3 is made up of 15 amino acids. CDR3 DNA sequence: TGTGCCACCAGCAGAGATTGGAAAGCGGTCTACGAGCAGTACTTC. It codes for CATSRDWKAVYEQYF.

The rearrangement uses TRBV7-8 and TRBJ2-7; 10 bases are shared with TRBD1. Trimming removed 5 bases from V and 4 bases from J; junction bases left unmatched: 8. CDR1 and CDR2 from the germline V gene are SGHVS and FQNEAQ. This CDR3 is built from 15 residues. The CDR3 protein is CASSPRDRGIYEQYF. The CDR3 DNA sequence: TGTGCCAGCAGCCCCCGGGACAGGGGTATTTACGAGCAGTACTTC.

This rearrangement joins TRBV30 to TRBJ2-1; 7 positions agree with TRBD2. V lost 3 bases and J lost 6; bases outside the gene matches: 11. CDR1 is GTSNPN, CDR2 SVGIG, per germline (reference sequence). The CDR3 runs 15 residues. The CDR3 spells CAWSAEVAGLNEQFF. The CDR3 nucleotides read TGTGCCTGGAGCGCGGAGGTAGCGGGCCTCAATGAGCAGTTCTTC.

V gene TRBV7-2 combines with J gene TRBJ1-5; the D gene is possibly TRBD1 (6 bases). The germline V gene has CDR1 SGHTA and CDR2 FQGNSA. V gave up 5 bases and J gave up 3 bases, with 8 bases separating them. This CDR3 has 13 amino acids. The CDR3 DNA reads as TGTGCCAGCAGCCGGGACATCAATCAGCCCCAGCATTTT. It yields the protein CASSRDINQPQHF.

This rearrangement joins TRBV11-3 to TRBJ2-7, with a possible D match to TRBD2 (6 bases). CDR3 length: 16 residues. Per germline, CDR1 SGHNT and CDR2 YENEEA. Trimming removed 6 bases at V and 3 bases at J, with 21 bases between. CDR3 loop: CASSRITGLPLYEQYF. For the CDR3, the DNA is TGTGCCAGCAGTCGTATAACGGGACTCCCACTCTACGAGCAGTACTTC.

This clone was observed once. In DNA, the CDR3 is TGCGCCAGCAGCCTGGGACAACGAGACGACCAGTACTTC. Translation: CASSLGQRDDQYF. This chain connects TRBV5-1 to TRBJ2-5; D possibly corresponds to TRBD1 (6 bases). Germline loops: CDR1 SGHRS, CDR2 YFSETQ. The CDR3 covers 13 residues. Trimming took 4 bases from V and 10 from J, leaving 17 bases between them. Supplemented by reference TRBV5-1 and TRBJ2-5, the full variable domain reads KAGVTQTPRYLIKTRGQQVTLSCSPISGHRSVSWYQQTPGQGLQFLFEYFSETQRNKGNFPGRFSGRQFSNSRSEMNVSTLELGDSALYLCASSLGQRDDQYFGPGTRLLVL.

Note on this clone: This may arise from a read error, as a much more abundant clone is one base away. The chain employs TRBV7-3 and TRBJ2-7; TRBD1 aligns across 9 bases. The trim removed 3 bases at V and 3 bases at J, leaving 0 bases unmatched. The CDR3 runs to 13 residues. Germline V CDR1 and CDR2: SGHTA, FQGTGA. CDR3 DNA: TGTGCCAGCAGCTTGGACAGGGGCTACGAGCAGTACTTC. Amino acids: CASSLDRGYEQYF.

Only one count was recorded for this clone. The chain has TRBV29-1 and TRBJ2-7; TRBD1 aligns across 8 bases. Germline V gene sequence: CDR1 SQVTM, CDR2 ANQGSEA. V lost 4 bases and J lost 0; bases outside the gene matches: 5. The CDR3 has 14 amino acids. Written as DNA, the CDR3 is TGCAGCGTTGCTGGGACAGGTAGCTCCTACGAGCAGTACTTC. Protein product: CSVAGTGSSYEQYF.

The V gene is TRBV21-1, the J gene TRBJ1-5. TRBV21-1 is assigned pseudogene status. This CDR3 contains 15 residues. CDR3: CASSLPGRGNQPQHF. Here the CDR3 DNA reads TGTGCCAGCAGCCTCCCTGGGAGGGGGAATCAGCCCCAGCATTTT.

This clone was detected once. The chain uses TRBV7-2 and TRBJ2-4, with 14 bases matching TRBD2. The germline V gene has CDR1 SGHTA and CDR2 FQGNSA. CDR3 length equals 15 residues. The V gene end was trimmed by 1 base and the J gene end by 7 bases; junction bases not matched to a gene: 0. The CDR3 region is CASSLGTSGRNIQYF. CDR3 DNA: TGTGCCAGCAGCTTAGGGACTAGCGGGAGGAACATTCAGTACTTC.

The genes are TRBV7-2 and TRBJ2-7, with D unresolved. Germline V gene sequence: CDR1 SGHTA, CDR2 FQGNSA. Between the trimmed V and J ends, which lost 1 base and 3 bases, there was a span of 7 bases. The CDR3 is 13 residues long. This chain's CDR3 is CASSLDVSYEQYF. In nucleotides, the CDR3 is TGTGCCAGCAGCTTAGACGTCAGCTACGAGCAGTACTTC.

The CDR3 region is CASSLPLSVGTDTQYF. The CDR3 DNA reads TGTGCCAGCAGCTTACCCCTGTCGGTCGGCACAGATACGCAGTATTTT. This chain uses TRBV7-9 with TRBJ2-3; D uncertain. The germline V gene encodes CDR1 SEHNR and CDR2 FQNEAQ (reference sequence). V lost 2 bases, J lost 1 base, and 13 bases lay in between. The CDR3 has 16 residues.

The rearrangement joins TRBV6-1 to TRBJ2-7; 11 bases line up with TRBD1. There are 15 residues in the CDR3. Trimming took 2 bases from V and 3 from J; bases not matched to a gene: 3. Per germline, CDR1 MNHNS and CDR2 SASEGT. In DNA, the CDR3 is TGTGCCAGCAGTGAATGGGACAGGGGGAACTACGAGCAGTACTTC. Translation gives CASSEWDRGNYEQYF.

This chain uses TRBV14 with TRBJ1-1; D uncertain. Germline lookup yields CDR1 SGHDN and CDR2 FVKESK. With 6 bases removed from V and 5 bases from J, the gap between germline ends came to 13 bases. The CDR3 spans 13 residues. Here the CDR3 reads CASREQSWTEAFF. CDR3 nucleotide sequence: TGTGCCAGCAGAGAACAAAGTTGGACTGAAGCTTTCTTT.